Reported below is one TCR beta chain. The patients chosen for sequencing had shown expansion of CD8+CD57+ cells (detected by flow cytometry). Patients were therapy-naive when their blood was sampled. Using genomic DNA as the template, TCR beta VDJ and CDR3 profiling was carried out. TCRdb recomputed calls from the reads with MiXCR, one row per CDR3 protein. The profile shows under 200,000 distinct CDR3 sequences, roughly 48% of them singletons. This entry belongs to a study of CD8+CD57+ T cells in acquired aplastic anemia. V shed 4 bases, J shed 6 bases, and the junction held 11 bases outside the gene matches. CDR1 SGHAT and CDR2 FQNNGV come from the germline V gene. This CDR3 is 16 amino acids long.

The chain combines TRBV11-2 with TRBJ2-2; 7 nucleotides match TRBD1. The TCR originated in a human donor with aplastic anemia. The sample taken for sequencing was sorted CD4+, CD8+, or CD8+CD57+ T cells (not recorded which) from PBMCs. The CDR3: CASSSGARQGAGELFF. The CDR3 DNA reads TGTGCCAGCAGCTCCGGAGCCAGACAGGGCGCCGGGGAGCTGTTTTTT. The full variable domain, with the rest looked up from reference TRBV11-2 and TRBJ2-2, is EAGVAQSPRYKIIEKRQSVAFWCNPISGHATLYWYQQILGQGPKLLIQFQNNGVVDDSQLPKDRFSAERLKGVDSTLKIQPAKLEDSAVYLCASSSGARQGAGELFFGEGSRLTVL.